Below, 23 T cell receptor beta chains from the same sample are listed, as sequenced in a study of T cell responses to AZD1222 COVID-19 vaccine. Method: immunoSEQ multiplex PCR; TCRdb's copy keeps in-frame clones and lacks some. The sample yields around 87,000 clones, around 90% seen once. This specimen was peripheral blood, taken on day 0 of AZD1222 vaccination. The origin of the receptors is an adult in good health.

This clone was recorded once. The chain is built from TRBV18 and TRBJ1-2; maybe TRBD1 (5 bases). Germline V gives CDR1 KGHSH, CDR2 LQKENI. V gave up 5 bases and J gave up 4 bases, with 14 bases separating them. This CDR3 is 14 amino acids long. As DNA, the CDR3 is TGTGCCAGCTCAAACCGGGACGGCACCTATGGCTACACCTTC. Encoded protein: CASSNRDGTYGYTF. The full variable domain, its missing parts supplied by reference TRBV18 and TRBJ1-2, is NAGVMQNPRHLVRRRGQEARLRCSPMKGHSHVYWYRQLPEEGLKFMVYLQKENIIDESGMPKERFSAEFPKEGPSILRIQQVVRGDSAAYFCASSNRDGTYGYTFGSGTRLTVV.

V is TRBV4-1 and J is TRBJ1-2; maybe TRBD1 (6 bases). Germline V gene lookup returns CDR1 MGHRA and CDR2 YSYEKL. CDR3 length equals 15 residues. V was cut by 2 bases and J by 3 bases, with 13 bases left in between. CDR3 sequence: CASSQPGQTHYGYTF. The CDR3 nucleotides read TGCGCCAGCAGCCAACCCGGACAGACCCACTATGGCTACACCTTC.

The CDR3 loop is CATSDQGYNQPQHF. Written as DNA, the CDR3 is TGTGCCACCAGTGATCAGGGGTACAATCAGCCCCAGCATTTT. The chain combines TRBV24-1 with TRBJ1-5; D may be TRBD1 (6 bases). CDR3 length: 14 amino acids. V dropped 3 bases and J dropped 3 bases, with 8 bases sitting between them. Germline CDR1 KGHDR, CDR2 SFDVKD.

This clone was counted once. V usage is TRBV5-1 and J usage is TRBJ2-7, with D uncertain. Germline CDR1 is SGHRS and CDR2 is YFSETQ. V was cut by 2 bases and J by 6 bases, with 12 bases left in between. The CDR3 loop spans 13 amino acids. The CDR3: CASSFRPPGEQYF. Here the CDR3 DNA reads TGCGCCAGCAGCTTCCGGCCGCCTGGCGAGCAGTACTTC.

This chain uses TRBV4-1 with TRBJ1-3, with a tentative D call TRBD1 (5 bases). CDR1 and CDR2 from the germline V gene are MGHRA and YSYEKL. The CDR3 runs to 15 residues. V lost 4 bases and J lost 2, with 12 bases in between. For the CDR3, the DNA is TGCGCCAGCAGCCTTGACGGGACGGCTGGAAACACCATATATTTT. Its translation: CASSLDGTAGNTIYF.

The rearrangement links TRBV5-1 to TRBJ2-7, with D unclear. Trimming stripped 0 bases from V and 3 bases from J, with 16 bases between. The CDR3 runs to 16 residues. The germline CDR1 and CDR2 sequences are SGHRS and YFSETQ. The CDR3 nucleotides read TGCGCCAGCAGCTTGGCTCTCGGGCAGCCTTACTACGAGCAGTACTTC. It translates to CASSLALGQPYYEQYF.

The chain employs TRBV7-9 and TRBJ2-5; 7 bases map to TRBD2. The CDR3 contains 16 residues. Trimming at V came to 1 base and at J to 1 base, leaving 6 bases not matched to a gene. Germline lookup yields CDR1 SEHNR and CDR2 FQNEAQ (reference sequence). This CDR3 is CASSLVPPSGQETQYF. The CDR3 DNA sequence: TGTGCCAGCAGCTTAGTGCCACCTAGCGGCCAAGAGACCCAGTACTTC.

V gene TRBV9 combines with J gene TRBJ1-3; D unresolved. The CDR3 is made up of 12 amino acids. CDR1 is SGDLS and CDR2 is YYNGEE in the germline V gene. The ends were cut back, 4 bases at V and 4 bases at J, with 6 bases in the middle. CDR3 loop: CASSLGGNTIYF. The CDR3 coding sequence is TGTGCCAGCAGCCTCGGCGGAAACACCATATATTTT.

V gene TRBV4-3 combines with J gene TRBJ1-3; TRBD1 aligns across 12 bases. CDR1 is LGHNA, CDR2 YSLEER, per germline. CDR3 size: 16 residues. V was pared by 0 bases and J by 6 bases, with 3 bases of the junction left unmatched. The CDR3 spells CASSQDPGQGANTIYF. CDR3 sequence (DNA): TGCGCCAGCAGCCAAGATCCGGGACAGGGGGCAAACACCATATATTTT.

DNA for the CDR3: TGTGCCATCGGACAGGGTTACACTGAAGCTTTCTTT. Translating gives CAIGQGYTEAFF. The chain is built from TRBV10-3 and TRBJ1-1; 8 nucleotides agree with TRBD1. The CDR3 contains 12 residues. In germline, CDR1 is ENHRY, CDR2 SYGVKD. The V gene end was trimmed by 8 bases and the J gene end by 3 bases; junction bases not matched to a gene: 2.

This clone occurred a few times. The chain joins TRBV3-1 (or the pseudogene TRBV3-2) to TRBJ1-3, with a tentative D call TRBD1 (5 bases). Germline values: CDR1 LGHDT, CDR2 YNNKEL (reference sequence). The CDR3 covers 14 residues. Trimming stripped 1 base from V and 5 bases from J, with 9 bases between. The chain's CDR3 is CASSQGQTRNTIYF. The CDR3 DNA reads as TGTGCCAGCAGCCAAGGACAGACGAGAAACACCATATATTTT.

CDR3 region: CASSLLGLPLHF. As DNA, the CDR3 is TGTGCCAGCAGCTTATTGGGCTTACCCCTCCACTTT. J is TRBJ1-6 and V is TRBV7-2; D gene uncertain. Germline V lookup: CDR1 SGHTA, CDR2 FQGNSA. The V and J ends lost 2 bases and 12 bases respectively, with 8 bases between them. The CDR3 is 12 amino acids.

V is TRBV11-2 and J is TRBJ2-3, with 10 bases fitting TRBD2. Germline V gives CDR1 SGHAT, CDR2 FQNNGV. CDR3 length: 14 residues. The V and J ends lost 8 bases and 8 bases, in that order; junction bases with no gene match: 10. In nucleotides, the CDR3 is TGTGCCAGCCGCCGGATAGCGGGGGGAGGTACGCAGTATTTT. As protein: CASRRIAGGGTQYF.

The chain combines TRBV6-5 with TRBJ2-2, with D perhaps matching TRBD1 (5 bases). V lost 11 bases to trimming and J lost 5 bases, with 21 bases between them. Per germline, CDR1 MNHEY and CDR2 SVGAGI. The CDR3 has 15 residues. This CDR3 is CASLGQGRRTGELFF. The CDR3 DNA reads TGTGCCTCTTTAGGGCAGGGTCGAAGAACCGGGGAGCTGTTTTTT.

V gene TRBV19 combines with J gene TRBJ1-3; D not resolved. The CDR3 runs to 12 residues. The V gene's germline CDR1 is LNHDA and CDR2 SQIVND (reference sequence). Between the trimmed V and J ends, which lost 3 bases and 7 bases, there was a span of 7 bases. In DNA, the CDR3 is TGTGCCAGTAGTATCCCGGGGAACACCATATATTTT. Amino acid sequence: CASSIPGNTIYF. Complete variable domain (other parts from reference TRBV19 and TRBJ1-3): DGGITQSPKYLFRKEGQNVTLSCEQNLNHDAMYWYRQDPGQGLRLIYYSQIVNDFQKGDIAEGYSVSREKKESFPLTVTSAQKNPTAFYLCASSIPGNTIYFGEGSWLTVV.

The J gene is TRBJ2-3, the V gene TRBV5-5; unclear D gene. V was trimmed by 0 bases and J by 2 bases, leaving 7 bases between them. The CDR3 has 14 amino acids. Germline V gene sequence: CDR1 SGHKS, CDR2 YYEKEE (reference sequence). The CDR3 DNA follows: TGTGCCAGCAGCTTGGCCACGTACACAGATACGCAGTATTTT. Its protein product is CASSLATYTDTQYF.

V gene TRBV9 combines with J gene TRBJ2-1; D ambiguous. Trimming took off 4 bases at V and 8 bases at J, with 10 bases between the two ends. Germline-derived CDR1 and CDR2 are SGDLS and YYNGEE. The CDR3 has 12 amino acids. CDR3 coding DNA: TGTGCCAGCAGCCCAAGAAGGGATGAGCAGTTCTTC. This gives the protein CASSPRRDEQFF. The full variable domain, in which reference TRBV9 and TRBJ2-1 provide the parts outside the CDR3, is DSGVTQTPKHLITATGQRVTLRCSPRSGDLSVYWYQQSLDQGLQFLIQYYNGEERAKGNILERFSAQQFPDLHSELNLSSLELGDSALYFCASSPRRDEQFFGPGTRLTVL.

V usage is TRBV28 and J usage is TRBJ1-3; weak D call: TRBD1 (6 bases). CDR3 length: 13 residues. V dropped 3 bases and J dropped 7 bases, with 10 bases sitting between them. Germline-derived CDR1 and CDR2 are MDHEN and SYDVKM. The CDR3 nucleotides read TGTGCCAGCAGTTTGCCAGGGGAGAACACCATATATTTT. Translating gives CASSLPGENTIYF.

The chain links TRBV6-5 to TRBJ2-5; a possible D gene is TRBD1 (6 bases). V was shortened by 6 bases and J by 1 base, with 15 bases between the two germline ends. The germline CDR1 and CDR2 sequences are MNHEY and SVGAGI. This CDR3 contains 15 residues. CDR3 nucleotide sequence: TGTGCCAGCAGGAAGTTACAGGGAACCCAAGAGACCCAGTACTTC. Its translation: CASRKLQGTQETQYF.

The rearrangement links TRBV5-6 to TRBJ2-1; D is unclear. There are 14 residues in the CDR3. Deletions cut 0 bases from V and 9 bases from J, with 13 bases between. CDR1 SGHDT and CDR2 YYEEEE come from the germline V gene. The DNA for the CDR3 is TGTGCCAGCAGCTTGGGACTCCCGAACGGTGAGCAGTTCTTC. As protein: CASSLGLPNGEQFF.

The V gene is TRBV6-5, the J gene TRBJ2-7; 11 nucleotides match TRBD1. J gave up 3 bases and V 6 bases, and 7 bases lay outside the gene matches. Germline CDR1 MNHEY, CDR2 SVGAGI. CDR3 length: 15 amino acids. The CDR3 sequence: CASSLRTGGFYEQYF. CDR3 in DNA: TGTGCCAGCAGCCTTCGGACAGGGGGCTTCTACGAGCAGTACTTC.

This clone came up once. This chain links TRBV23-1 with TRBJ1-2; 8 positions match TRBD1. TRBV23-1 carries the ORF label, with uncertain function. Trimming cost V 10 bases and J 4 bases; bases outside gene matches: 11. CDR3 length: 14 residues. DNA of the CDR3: TGCGCCAACTCACTTCGAGACAGGGGCTATGGCTACACCTTC. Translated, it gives CANSLRDRGYGYTF.

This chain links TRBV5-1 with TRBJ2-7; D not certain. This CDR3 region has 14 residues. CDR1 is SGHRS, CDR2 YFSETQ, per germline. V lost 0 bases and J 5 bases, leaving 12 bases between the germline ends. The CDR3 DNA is TGCGCCAGCAGCTTGGTCGCCCGCCGGCACGAGCAGTACTTC. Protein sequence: CASSLVARRHEQYF.